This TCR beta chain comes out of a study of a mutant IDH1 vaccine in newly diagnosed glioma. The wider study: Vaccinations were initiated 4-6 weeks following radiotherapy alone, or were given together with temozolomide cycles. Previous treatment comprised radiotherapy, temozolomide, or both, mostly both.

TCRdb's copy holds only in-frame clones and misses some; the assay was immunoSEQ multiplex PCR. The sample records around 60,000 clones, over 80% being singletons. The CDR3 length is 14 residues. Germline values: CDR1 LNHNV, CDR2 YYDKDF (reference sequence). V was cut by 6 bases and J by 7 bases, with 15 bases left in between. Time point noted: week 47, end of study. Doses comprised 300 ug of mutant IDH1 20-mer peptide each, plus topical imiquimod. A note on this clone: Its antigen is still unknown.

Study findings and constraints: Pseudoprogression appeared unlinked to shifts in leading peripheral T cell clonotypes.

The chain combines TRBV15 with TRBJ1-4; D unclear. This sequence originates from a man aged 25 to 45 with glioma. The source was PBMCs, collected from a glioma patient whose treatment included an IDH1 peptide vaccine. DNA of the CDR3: TGTGCCACCAGTCCGAACGGTGCCCGTGAAAAACTGTTTTTT. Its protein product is CATSPNGAREKLFF.